The next 17 T cell receptor beta chains were all read from a single sample in a study of cytomegalovirus exposure and HLA in healthy donors. This PCR relied on a set of 60 Vbeta primers and 13 Jbeta primers. Sequencing was performed with immunoSEQ multiplex PCR; in TCRdb, only in-frame clones are kept and a portion is missing. The data contain tens of thousands of clones, about 80% of them singletons. Sequenced sample: PBMCs. The receptors derive from a male donor in good health and CMV-seronegative.

V gene TRBV19 combines with J gene TRBJ1-5; 9 bases map to TRBD1. The V gene end was trimmed by 7 bases and the J gene end by 3 bases; junction bases not matched to a gene: 4. This CDR3 comprises 14 residues. Germline lookup yields CDR1 LNHDA and CDR2 SQIVND (reference sequence). In nucleotides, the CDR3 is TGTGCCAGTACGGACAGGGGCTTCAATCAGCCCCAGCATTTT. Translated, it gives CASTDRGFNQPQHF.

This clone was observed a few times. The rearrangement links TRBV19 to TRBJ2-5, with TRBD2 matching 8 bases. The CDR3 spans 14 residues. Trimming took 1 base from V and 4 from J; bases not matched to a gene: 2. Germline CDR1 is LNHDA and CDR2 is SQIVND (reference sequence). The CDR3 is CASSIGLATETQYF. CDR3 sequence (DNA): TGTGCCAGTAGTATAGGACTAGCGACAGAGACCCAGTACTTC.

The CDR3 nucleotides read TGTGCCAGCAGTTTAGGTGAGGTCCGGCCCCAGCATTTT. Residues: CASSLGEVRPQHF. This chain connects TRBV28 to TRBJ1-5, with D unresolved. Germline V gives CDR1 MDHEN, CDR2 SYDVKM. CDR3 length equals 13 residues. Deletions cut 2 bases from V and 9 bases from J, with 11 bases between.

J is TRBJ2-1 and V is TRBV6-1; maybe TRBD1 (6 bases). CDR1 MNHNS and CDR2 SASEGT come from the germline V gene. V was pared by 9 bases and J by 1 base, with 13 bases between. The CDR3 loop spans 14 amino acids. CDR3: CASKGDPSYNEQFF. Written as DNA, the CDR3 is TGTGCCAGTAAGGGGGATCCATCCTACAATGAGCAGTTCTTC.

The chain couples TRBV30 to TRBJ1-2; no firm D call. CDR3 length: 15 residues. V lost 2 bases, J lost 5 bases, and 18 bases lay in between. The germline V gene encodes CDR1 GTSNPN and CDR2 SVGIG (reference sequence). CDR3 nucleotides: TGTGCCTGGAGTAACCGGGTGTCGTTTCTTTATGGCTACACCTTC. Translating it yields CAWSNRVSFLYGYTF.

This chain joins TRBV9 and TRBJ1-2, with D uncertain. The V and J ends lost 1 base and 6 bases respectively, with 10 bases between them. CDR1 and CDR2 (germline): SGDLS, YYNGEE. There are 13 residues in the CDR3. The CDR3 spells CASSVRMRDGYTF. CDR3 nucleotides: TGTGCCAGCAGCGTACGGATGCGGGATGGCTACACCTTC.

The genes are TRBV10-2 and TRBJ2-1; 8 bases fit TRBD2. The CDR3 covers 13 residues. With V trimmed by 8 bases and J by 3 bases, 3 bases remained unmatched. Germline V CDR1 and CDR2: WSHSY, SAAADI. The chain's CDR3 is CASRLARYNEQFF. For the CDR3, the DNA is TGCGCCAGCCGACTAGCGCGCTACAATGAGCAGTTCTTC.

The rearrangement joins TRBV7-9 to TRBJ1-2; a weak D match, TRBD1 (6 bases). This CDR3 region has 14 residues. The germline V gene encodes CDR1 SEHNR and CDR2 FQNEAQ (reference sequence). With 1 base removed from V and 6 bases from J, the gap between germline ends came to 12 bases. As DNA, the CDR3 is TGTGCCAGCAGCTTAGATCCAGGGGTTAATGGCTACACCTTC. Its translation is CASSLDPGVNGYTF.

V usage is TRBV5-1 and J usage is TRBJ1-2; D is perhaps TRBD1 (6 bases). In germline, CDR1 is SGHRS, CDR2 YFSETQ. V gave up 3 bases and J gave up 2 bases, with 20 bases separating them. The CDR3 consists of 17 residues. The CDR3 is CASSSTSGTRKNYGYTF. The DNA of the CDR3 is TGCGCCAGCAGCTCAACCTCCGGGACAAGAAAAAACTATGGCTACACCTTC.

The genes are TRBV4-3 and TRBJ1-5; D is uncertain. V lost 0 bases to trimming and J lost 0 bases, with 12 bases between them. This CDR3 comprises 17 residues. Germline values: CDR1 LGHNA, CDR2 YSLEER. CDR3 sequence: CASSQEIGRYSNQPQHF. In DNA, the CDR3 is TGCGCCAGCAGCCAAGAGATCGGCAGGTATAGCAATCAGCCCCAGCATTTT.

This clone was recorded a few times. The chain combines TRBV7-3 with TRBJ2-1, with D tentatively TRBD2 (6 bases). CDR3 length equals 11 residues. Germline CDR1 and CDR2: SGHTA and FQGTGA. V shed 5 bases and J shed 9 bases, with 8 bases lying between them. The CDR3 nucleotides read TGTGCCAGCAGCAACGGGGGTGAGCAGTTCTTC. This gives the protein CASSNGGEQFF.

The rearrangement uses TRBV7-3 and TRBJ2-3; 12 nucleotides agree with TRBD2. CDR1 is SGHTA and CDR2 is FQGTGA in the germline V gene. The junction had 11 bases not matched to a gene; V was cut back by 5 bases and J by 5 bases. CDR3 length equals 17 residues. This CDR3 is CASSPRRLAGVLDTQYF. As DNA, the CDR3 is TGTGCCAGCAGCCCCCGAAGACTAGCGGGGGTCTTAGATACGCAGTATTTT.

The genes are TRBV6-5 and TRBJ2-2, with TRBD2 as a possible D gene (5 bases). The germline V and J ends were trimmed by 7 bases and 1 base, with 10 bases remaining between them. CDR3 length equals 14 residues. Germline V CDR1 and CDR2: MNHEY, SVGAGI. The CDR3 sequence: CASTLEGNTGELFF. The CDR3 nucleotides read TGTGCCAGCACTTTAGAGGGGAACACCGGGGAGCTGTTTTTT.

The V call is TRBV28, the J call TRBJ2-7; D unresolved. The ends were cut back, 6 bases at V and 4 bases at J, with 7 bases in the middle. Germline V CDR1 and CDR2: MDHEN, SYDVKM. This CDR3 has 11 residues. CDR3: CASRFQYEQYF. CDR3 in DNA: TGTGCCAGCAGATTCCAATACGAGCAGTACTTC. The full variable domain, completed using reference TRBV28 and TRBJ2-7, is DVKVTQSSRYLVKRTGEKVFLECVQDMDHENMFWYRQDPGLGLRLIYFSYDVKMKEKGDIPEGYSVSREKKERFSLILESASTNQTSMYLCASRFQYEQYFGPGTRLTVT.

This clone was counted between two and nine times. V gene TRBV7-2 combines with J gene TRBJ2-1, with 10 bases fitting TRBD1. The CDR3 is 15 amino acids. Trimming at V came to 5 bases and at J to 5 bases, leaving 6 bases not matched to a gene. Germline-derived CDR1 and CDR2 are SGHTA and FQGNSA. The CDR3 DNA sequence: TGTGCCAGCAGCCGGGACAGGGGCGTAAACAATGAGCAGTTCTTC. Amino acids: CASSRDRGVNNEQFF. The full variable domain, rest sourced from reference TRBV7-2 and TRBJ2-1, is GAGVSQSPSNKVTEKGKDVELRCDPISGHTALYWYRQSLGQGLEFLIYFQGNSAPDKSGLPSDRFSAERTGGSVSTLTIQRTQQEDSAVYLCASSRDRGVNNEQFFGPGTRLTVL.

The rearrangement joins TRBV19 to TRBJ2-7; possibly TRBD2 for D (6 bases). Per the germline V gene, CDR1 is LNHDA and CDR2 is SQIVND (reference sequence). The V end was cut by 4 bases, the J end by 4 bases, with 20 bases between. The CDR3 spans 16 residues. The CDR3 region is CASSTPGGLELYEQYF. CDR3 nucleotides: TGTGCCAGTAGTACCCCTGGGGGACTTGAACTTTACGAGCAGTACTTC.

The chain employs TRBV9 and TRBJ1-3; D is uncertain. This CDR3 contains 13 residues. V was pared by 3 bases and J by 2 bases, with 6 bases between. Germline V gene data show CDR1 as SGDLS and CDR2 as YYNGEE. In DNA form, the CDR3 reads TGTGCCAGCAGCGAGAGAACTGGAAACACCATATATTTT. This gives the protein CASSERTGNTIYF. The whole variable domain, remainder taken from reference TRBV9 and TRBJ1-3, is DSGVTQTPKHLITATGQRVTLRCSPRSGDLSVYWYQQSLDQGLQFLIQYYNGEERAKGNILERFSAQQFPDLHSELNLSSLELGDSALYFCASSERTGNTIYFGEGSWLTVV.